Listed here are 30 T cell receptor beta chains from one sample, sequenced in a study of T cell repertoires in cytomegalovirus infection (dated by TCRdb to 2018 to 2020). Instrument on record: Illumina HiSeq 1500. TCRdb trimmed the raw reads at Q25, called clones with MiXCR and kept productive beta chains. Each entry is one CDR3 protein sequence, shown with its most common DNA and genes. The sample table contains roughly 600,000 distinct CDR3 sequences; only one count was recorded for around 24% of them. The ten biggest clones cover less than 9.5% of the sample. The sequenced sample consisted of CD8+ T cells from PBMCs. Source of these receptors: a human donor in good health (CMV status not recorded). Some clones in this sample may be carry-over from other donors' samples.

The V call is TRBV19, the J call TRBJ2-7; the D gene is possibly TRBD1 (5 bases). This CDR3 is 13 amino acids long. CDR1 and CDR2 (germline): LNHDA, SQIVND (reference sequence). V was shortened by 1 base and J by 3 bases, with 7 bases between the two germline ends. CDR3 sequence (DNA): TGTGCCAGTAGTATAGGACAGAGCTACGAGCAGTACTTC. The encoded protein is CASSIGQSYEQYF.

In its sample, this clonotype was seen many times. This chain links TRBV7-9 with TRBJ1-1; D perhaps matches TRBD1 (6 bases). Deletions cut 4 bases from V and 4 bases from J, with 10 bases between. Per germline, CDR1 SEHNR and CDR2 FQNEAQ (reference sequence). CDR3 length: 13 residues. The CDR3 sequence: CASSSGGGTEAFF. Written as DNA, the CDR3 is TGTGCCAGCAGCTCCGGAGGGGGCACTGAAGCTTTCTTT.

This clonotype was detected a few times. CDR3 sequence: CASGAGINEQFF. In nucleotides, the CDR3 is TGCGCCAGCGGCGCAGGGATCAATGAGCAGTTCTTC. The genes are TRBV4-1 and TRBJ2-1; possibly TRBD1 for D (5 bases). V shed 8 bases and J shed 6 bases, with 11 bases lying between them. CDR1 is MGHRA, CDR2 YSYEKL, per germline. This CDR3 has 12 amino acids.

The V call is TRBV6-2 or TRBV6-3, the J call TRBJ2-7, with D perhaps matching TRBD2 (6 bases). The CDR3 length is 15 residues. Between the trimmed V and J ends, which lost 8 bases and 1 base, there was a span of 18 bases. The germline CDR1 and CDR2 sequences are MNHEY and SVGEGT. Here the CDR3 DNA reads TGTGCCAGCGCGCCGAATTGGGGGGTGTCCTACGAGCAGTACTTC. This codes for CASAPNWGVSYEQYF.

This clonotype was counted a few times. This chain connects TRBV28 to TRBJ1-1; D is unclear. The V end lost 6 bases, the J end lost 0 bases, and 11 bases lay between the germline ends. Germline V lookup: CDR1 MDHEN, CDR2 SYDVKM. The CDR3 contains 14 residues. CDR3 protein: CASRWAGMNTEAFF. CDR3 DNA: TGTGCCAGCAGGTGGGCCGGGATGAACACTGAAGCTTTCTTT.

This chain joins TRBV28 and TRBJ1-4, with D hard to call. This CDR3 is built from 13 residues. Germline lookup yields CDR1 MDHEN and CDR2 SYDVKM. Trimming took 2 bases from V and 5 from J, leaving 6 bases between them. Written as DNA, the CDR3 is TGTGCCAGCAGTTTAGAGTTGAATGAAAAACTGTTTTTT. Protein sequence: CASSLELNEKLFF.

This clonotype was seen more than once but under ten times. This chain joins TRBV28 and TRBJ1-6, with D unresolved. Germline values: CDR1 MDHEN, CDR2 SYDVKM. The CDR3 runs to 14 residues. V lost 3 bases and J lost 4, with 7 bases in between. The CDR3 here is CASSFEVYNSPLHF. For the CDR3, the DNA is TGTGCCAGCAGTTTCGAAGTTTATAATTCACCCCTCCACTTT.

This clonotype was seen a handful of times. A much larger clone differs by one base, so this may be a read error. The chain is built from TRBV7-2 and TRBJ2-3; D is perhaps TRBD1 (5 bases). The CDR3 runs to 11 residues. The germline CDR1 and CDR2 sequences are SGHTA and FQGNSA. The CDR3 bases are TGTGTCAGCAGCGACAGTTTTATTCTGTATTTT. Its translation is CVSSDSFILYF.

This clonotype was counted a few times. This chain uses TRBV5-1 with TRBJ1-1; D call uncertain. V shed 4 bases and J shed 7 bases, with 14 bases lying between them. From germline, CDR1 is SGHRS and CDR2 YFSETQ. This CDR3 comprises 13 residues. The CDR3 loop reads CASSPSDGREAFF. The CDR3 region has the DNA TGCGCCAGCAGCCCCTCGGACGGACGTGAAGCTTTCTTT.

The chain is built from TRBV2 and TRBJ2-6, with D perhaps assigned TRBD1 or TRBD2 (6 bases each). CDR1 SNHLY and CDR2 FYNNEI come from the germline V gene. V lost 8 bases to trimming and J lost 2 bases, with 19 bases between them. The CDR3 is made up of 17 amino acids. As DNA, the CDR3 is TGTGCCAGCTTGGGGGGCAGGGGTATTGCTGGGGCCAACGTCCTGACTTTC. Translation: CASLGGRGIAGANVLTF. Together with reference TRBV2 and TRBJ2-6, the CDR3 gives the full variable domain: EPEVTQTPSHQVTQMGQEVILRCVPISNHLYFYWYRQILGQKVEFLVSFYNNEISEKSEIFDDQFSVERPDGSNFTLKIRSTKLEDSAMYFCASLGGRGIAGANVLTFGAGSRLTVL.

This clonotype turned up a few times. The rearrangement joins TRBV24-1 to TRBJ2-3, with a possible D match to TRBD1 (5 bases). Germline V gives CDR1 KGHDR, CDR2 SFDVKD. Trimming cost V 9 bases and J 3 bases, with 18 bases left between them. The CDR3 consists of 15 residues. For the CDR3, the DNA is TGTGCCACCGCCTCCCCGGGCTCAGGGACAGATACGCAGTATTTT. It encodes CATASPGSGTDTQYF.

V usage is TRBV20-1 and J usage is TRBJ1-4, with TRBD1 as a possible D gene (5 bases). The germline gives CDR1 DFQATT, CDR2 SNEGSKA (reference sequence). The CDR3 is made up of 15 amino acids. V was cut by 2 bases and J by 10 bases, with 20 bases left in between. CDR3 nucleotide sequence: TGCAGTGCTAGAACAACGGCCCCGGGACTGACAAAACTGTTTTTT. It is translated as CSARTTAPGLTKLFF.

This clonotype was recorded at least ten times. This CDR3 is CASSLPTVHTEAFF. The CDR3 region has the DNA TGTGCCAGCAGTTTACCGACCGTCCACACTGAAGCTTTCTTT. The J gene is TRBJ1-1, the V gene TRBV28; D ambiguous. The CDR3 loop spans 14 amino acids. V lost 2 bases, J lost 3 bases, and 10 bases lay in between. CDR1 MDHEN and CDR2 SYDVKM come from the germline V gene.

V and J are TRBV7-2 and TRBJ2-5; D unresolved. CDR3 length: 15 amino acids. V lost 1 base and J 4 bases, leaving 13 bases between the germline ends. Per the germline V gene, CDR1 is SGHTA and CDR2 is FQGNSA. The DNA of the CDR3 is TGTGCCAGCAGCTTAGTGGATAGGCTGGGAGAGACCCAGTACTTC. Translated: CASSLVDRLGETQYF.

The chain carries TRBV7-2 and TRBJ2-1; 8 bases line up with TRBD1. CDR1 is SGHTA and CDR2 is FQGNSA in the germline V gene. After removal of 5 bases from V and 8 bases from J, the junction contained 8 bases not matched to a gene. The CDR3 is 14 residues long. As DNA, the CDR3 is TGTGCCAGCAGCACACCGGACAGGGCCCATGAGCAGTTCTTC. It codes for CASSTPDRAHEQFF.

The chain carries TRBV7-2 and TRBJ1-1; D is unclear. CDR3 length: 15 residues. Germline V lookup: CDR1 SGHTA, CDR2 FQGNSA. The V end was cut by 2 bases, the J end by 0 bases, with 10 bases between. This chain's CDR3 is CASSLITVMNTEAFF. The DNA for the CDR3 is TGTGCCAGCAGCTTAATTACAGTCATGAACACTGAAGCTTTCTTT.

Remarks on this clonotype: At one boundary the junction diverges from the germline segment, which might be a read error. This chain connects TRBV5-1 to TRBJ1-1; D ambiguous. The CDR3 extends over 15 amino acids. The V gene's germline CDR1 is SGHRS and CDR2 YFSETQ. CDR3 nucleotides: TGCGCCAACAGCTTGGCTGGGTCCGTGAACACTGAAGCTTTCTTT. Encoded protein: CANSLAGSVNTEAFF.

This clonotype occurred a few times. The genes are TRBV20-1 and TRBJ2-3; 8 bases fit TRBD1. This CDR3 is built from 14 residues. The ends lost 5 bases at V and 1 base at J; junction bases unmatched: 5. Per the germline V gene, CDR1 is DFQATT and CDR2 is SNEGSKA (reference sequence). The CDR3 nucleotides read TGCAGTGCTCCCGACAGGGGCGGCACAGATACGCAGTATTTT. Its protein product is CSAPDRGGTDTQYF.

Remarks on this clonotype: A much larger clone differs by one base, so this may be a read error. J is TRBJ1-1 and V is TRBV7-9, with 9 bases that match TRBD1. The V and J ends lost 5 bases and 5 bases, in that order; junction bases with no gene match: 9. The CDR3 extends over 15 amino acids. CDR1 and CDR2 from the germline V gene are SEHNR and FQNEAQ (reference sequence). The chain's CDR3 is CASSSGTGTGTEAFF. As DNA, the CDR3 is TGTGCCAGCAGCAGCGGGACAGGGACAGGGACTGAAGCTTTCTTT.

This clonotype came up a few times. This chain links TRBV6-2 or TRBV6-3 with TRBJ1-1, with TRBD1 identical over 7 bases. V gave up 6 bases and J gave up 4 bases; unmatched junction bases: 8. The CDR3 runs 14 residues. CDR1 and CDR2 from the germline V gene are MNHEY and SVGEGT. The CDR3 bases are TGTGCCAGCAGACCTATTACAGGGGCCACTGAAGCTTTCTTT. Its protein product is CASRPITGATEAFF.

This clonotype was picked up a small number of times. The V call is TRBV18, the J call TRBJ1-4; D uncertain. The germline V gene has CDR1 KGHSH and CDR2 LQKENI. Trimming removed 0 bases at V and 0 bases at J, with 8 bases between. This CDR3 spans 16 amino acids. The CDR3 DNA follows: TGTGCCAGCTCACCACCGGGCAGAACAACTAATGAAAAACTGTTTTTT. Amino acids: CASSPPGRTTNEKLFF. Using reference TRBV18 and TRBJ1-4 for the parts outside the CDR3, the full variable domain is NAGVMQNPRHLVRRRGQEARLRCSPMKGHSHVYWYRQLPEEGLKFMVYLQKENIIDESGMPKERFSAEFPKEGPSILRIQQVVRGDSAAYFCASSPPGRTTNEKLFFGSGTQLSVL.

The chain is built from TRBV7-9 and TRBJ2-4; D possibly uses TRBD1 or TRBD2 (5 bases each). Trimming cost V 8 bases and J 8 bases, with 13 bases left between them. CDR1 SEHNR and CDR2 FQNEAQ come from the germline V gene (reference sequence). The length of the CDR3 is 12 residues. CDR3 sequence reads: CASETLGDIQYF. For the CDR3, the DNA is TGTGCCAGCGAGACGCTGGGGGACATTCAGTACTTC.

This clonotype was observed a few times. The genes are TRBV7-9 and TRBJ2-5; possibly TRBD1 or TRBD2 for D (6 bases each). CDR3 length: 16 amino acids. V lost 1 base and J 5 bases, leaving 17 bases between the germline ends. The V gene's germline CDR1 is SEHNR and CDR2 FQNEAQ (reference sequence). The CDR3 region has the DNA TGTGCCAGCAGCTTAGTGCCGGGGGCCAAACGGGAGACCCAGTACTTC. This translates into CASSLVPGAKRETQYF. Together with reference TRBV7-9 and TRBJ2-5, the CDR3 gives the full variable domain: DTGVSQNPRHKITKRGQNVTFRCDPISEHNRLYWYRQTLGQGPEFLTYFQNEAQLEKSRLLSDRFSAERPKGSFSTLEIQRTEQGDSAMYLCASSLVPGAKRETQYFGPGTRLLVL.

To note about this clonotype: This sequence may be a read error, since a much larger clone differs from it by one base. This sequence joins TRBV7-6 and TRBJ2-1, with 12 nucleotides matching TRBD2. The CDR3 contains 17 residues. The J segment lost 3 bases and the V segment lost 3 bases, leaving 6 bases of the junction unmatched. Germline assignment: CDR1 SGHVS and CDR2 FNYEAQ. The CDR3 here is CASSFSSGLAGYNEQFF. DNA of the CDR3: TGTGCCAGCAGCTTTTCCTCGGGACTAGCGGGCTACAATGAGCAGTTCTTC.

As to this clonotype: A read error is possible here, since a much larger clone lies one base away. In nucleotides, the CDR3 is TGTGCCAGCAGCAAGGGGTCGGCGGGGGGAAACACAGATACGCAGTATTTT. This translates into CASSKGSAGGNTDTQYF. The chain is built from TRBV7-1 and TRBJ2-3, with 8 bases identical to TRBD2. TRBV7-1 is treated as an ORF (open reading frame) with a function not yet certain. J lost 2 bases, V lost 5 bases, and 12 bases had no gene match. This CDR3 has 17 residues.

In its sample, this clonotype was seen a few times. The chain combines TRBV19 with TRBJ1-1; no clear D. Trimming removed 2 bases from V and 5 bases from J, with 12 bases in between. The germline V gene has CDR1 LNHDA and CDR2 SQIVND (reference sequence). The CDR3 extends over 14 amino acids. CDR3 bases: TGTGCCAGTAGTATAATCCGATTGGAGACTGAAGCTTTCTTT. This translates into CASSIIRLETEAFF.

The chain recombines TRBV28 with TRBJ1-5; D not resolved. This CDR3 region has 15 residues. CDR1 is MDHEN, CDR2 SYDVKM, per germline. The V and J ends lost 5 bases and 6 bases respectively, with 17 bases between them. This CDR3 is CASSRTGLGSQPQHF. The CDR3 DNA is TGTGCCAGCAGTCGAACTGGTCTCGGGAGTCAGCCCCAGCATTTT.

In regard to this clonotype: Since a much larger clone is just one base distant, this may be a read error. V gene TRBV11-2 combines with J gene TRBJ2-2, with 8 positions matching TRBD1. Germline lookup yields CDR1 SGHAT and CDR2 FQNNGV. There are 16 residues in the CDR3. In nucleotides, the CDR3 is TGTGCCAACAGCCCCACGCGGACAGGGCACACCGGGGAGCTGTTTTTT. This sequence encodes CANSPTRTGHTGELFF.

This CDR3 reads CSAGGDRTYEQYV. DNA for the CDR3: TGCAGTGCTGGGGGGGACCGTACCTACGAGCAGTACGTC. This chain joins TRBV20-1 and TRBJ2-7; 7 positions agree with TRBD2. Trimming took 5 bases from V and 2 from J; bases not matched to a gene: 6. This CDR3 contains 13 residues. Looked up from germline, CDR1 is DFQATT and CDR2 is SNEGSKA (reference sequence).

This clonotype was recorded at least ten times. The V gene is TRBV7-8, the J gene TRBJ1-1; TRBD1 is a possible D gene (6 bases). Germline CDR1 and CDR2: SGHVS and FQNEAQ. The CDR3 length is 14 residues. V was pared by 5 bases and J by 5 bases, with 15 bases between. The CDR3 here is CASSQPSGVTEAFF. The CDR3 nucleotides read TGTGCCAGCAGCCAACCCTCAGGGGTGACTGAAGCTTTCTTT. Full variable domain (outside the CDR3, taken from reference TRBV7-8 and TRBJ1-1): GAGVSQSPRYKVAKRGQDVALRCDPISGHVSLFWYQQALGQGPEFLTYFQNEAQLDKSGLPSDRFFAERPEGSVSTLKIQRTQQEDSAVYLCASSQPSGVTEAFFGQGTRLTVV.